The 5 T cell receptor beta chains given below trace back to one sample, sequenced in a study of cytomegalovirus exposure and HLA in healthy donors. The PCR employed 60 Vbeta primers together with 13 Jbeta primers. Method: immunoSEQ multiplex PCR; TCRdb's copy keeps in-frame clones and lacks some. The sample includes around 150,000 clones, 87% of them seen just once. Source material: PBMCs. Every receptor here comes from a woman younger than 45 in good health and CMV-seronegative.

In DNA form, the CDR3 reads TGTGCCAGCAGCTTGCCGGGTTTTTACGAGCAGTACTTC. Residues: CASSLPGFYEQYF. The chain joins TRBV5-4 to TRBJ2-7; D is unresolved. V was trimmed by 1 base and J by 4 bases, leaving 9 bases between them. Looked up from germline, CDR1 is SGHNT and CDR2 is YYREEE (reference sequence). The CDR3 spans 13 residues.

The V and J genes are TRBV18 and TRBJ2-7, with D possibly TRBD1 on 6 matching bases. CDR1 and CDR2 from the germline V gene are KGHSH and LQKENI. The CDR3 loop spans 14 amino acids. V shed 3 bases and J shed 1 base, with 10 bases lying between them. CDR3 sequence reads: CASSPRTESYEQYF. CDR3 coding DNA: TGTGCCAGCTCACCTAGGACAGAGTCCTACGAGCAGTACTTC.

The chain links TRBV28 to TRBJ2-7; 12 nucleotides match TRBD2. Germline V gives CDR1 MDHEN, CDR2 SYDVKM. Trimming removed 5 bases from V and 6 bases from J; junction bases left unmatched: 8. CDR3 length: 15 amino acids. The CDR3 DNA reads TGTGCCAGCAGTCCGCGGACTAGCGGGAAGCGCGAGCAGTACTTC. It encodes CASSPRTSGKREQYF.

This clone came up once. Other DNA sequences in this specimen translate into the identical CDR3. The chain couples TRBV7-9 to TRBJ2-2; the D gene is possibly TRBD2 (6 bases). CDR3 length: 13 residues. CDR1 is SEHNR, CDR2 FQNEAQ, per germline (reference sequence). V lost 3 bases, J lost 5 bases, and 7 bases lay in between. CDR3 loop: CASSLTSTGELFF. Written as DNA, the CDR3 is TGTGCCAGCAGCTTGACTAGTACCGGGGAGCTGTTTTTT.

The J gene is TRBJ1-3, the V gene TRBV18; a weak D match, TRBD1 (6 bases). The germline CDR1 and CDR2 sequences are KGHSH and LQKENI. The CDR3 contains 15 residues. With 3 bases removed from V and 0 bases from J, the gap between germline ends came to 9 bases. As DNA, the CDR3 is TGTGCCAGCTCACCCGGGACAAACTCTGGAAACACCATATATTTT. Residues: CASSPGTNSGNTIYF.